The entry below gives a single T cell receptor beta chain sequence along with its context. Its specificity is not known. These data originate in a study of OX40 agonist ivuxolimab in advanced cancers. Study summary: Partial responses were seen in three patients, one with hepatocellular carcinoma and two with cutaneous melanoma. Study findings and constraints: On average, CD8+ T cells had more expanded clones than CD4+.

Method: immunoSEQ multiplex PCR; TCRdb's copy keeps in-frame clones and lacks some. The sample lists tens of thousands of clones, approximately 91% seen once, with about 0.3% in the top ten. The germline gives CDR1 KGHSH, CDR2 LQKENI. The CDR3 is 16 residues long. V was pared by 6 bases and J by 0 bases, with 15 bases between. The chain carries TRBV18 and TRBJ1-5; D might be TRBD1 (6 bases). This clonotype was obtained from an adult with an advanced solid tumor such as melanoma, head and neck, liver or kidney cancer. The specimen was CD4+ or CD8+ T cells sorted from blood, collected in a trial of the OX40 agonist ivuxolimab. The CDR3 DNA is TGTGCCAGCTCTCAGACAGGACTAAATAGCAATCAGCCCCAGCATTTT. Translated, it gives CASSQTGLNSNQPQHF.